This T cell receptor beta chain is from a study of cytomegalovirus exposure and HLA in healthy donors. Broader study findings: Information on immune exposure was restricted to one variable (CMV serostatus). According to the study, roughly 180 TCR beta chains were cytomegalovirus-associated. Exclusion as indistinguishable affected some V segments, including TRBV6-2 and TRBV6-3.

13 Jbeta primers and 60 Vbeta primers were used for the PCR. Only in-frame clones appear in the TCRdb table, and some are missing; sequencing was by immunoSEQ multiplex PCR. The sample gives over 85,000 clones, approximately 86% of which show up once; about 1.8% is in the top ten. Deletions cut 8 bases from V and 5 bases from J, with 13 bases between. The length of the CDR3 is 13 residues. The V gene's germline CDR1 is MDHEN and CDR2 SYDVKM. Note on this clone: Its antigen is as yet unknown.

The sequenced material came from PBMCs. The chain employs TRBV28 and TRBJ1-5, with D perhaps matching TRBD1 (6 bases). The sequence came from a man aged 35-49 years in good health and CMV-seronegative. CDR3 sequence (DNA): TGTGCCAGCCGGGGGGGGCGGCATCAGCCCCAGCATTTT. Translated, it gives CASRGGRHQPQHF. Using reference TRBV28 and TRBJ1-5 for the parts outside the CDR3, the full variable domain is DVKVTQSSRYLVKRTGEKVFLECVQDMDHENMFWYRQDPGLGLRLIYFSYDVKMKEKGDIPEGYSVSREKKERFSLILESASTNQTSMYLCASRGGRHQPQHFGDGTRLSIL.